What follows are 12 T cell receptor beta chains derived from one specimen sequenced in a study of identical twins. TCRdb re-analysed the 5' RACE reads in MiXCR, keeping a single row per CDR3 protein. The sample holds around 250,000 distinct CDR3 sequences, approximately 7% seen once. The data were also submitted as part of a second study, on yellow fever vaccine responses in identical twins.

The sample taken for sequencing was memory (CD45RO+) T cells sorted from blood. The receptors derive from a woman under 30 in good health.

This clonotype was observed a handful of times. This chain joins TRBV12-3 or TRBV12-4 and TRBJ1-1; D gene ambiguous. Trimming took 5 bases from V and 7 from J, leaving 11 bases between them. The CDR3 runs 12 residues. CDR3 protein: CASSPTRVEAFF. In DNA, the CDR3 is TGTGCCAGCAGTCCAACACGAGTTGAAGCTTTCTTT.

In this sample, this clonotype turned up many times. J is TRBJ2-2 and V is TRBV12-3 or TRBV12-4; weak D call: TRBD1 (6 bases). This CDR3 has 14 residues. V gave up 5 bases and J gave up 6 bases, with 13 bases separating them. CDR3 DNA: TGTGCCAGCAGTCCCCAGGGGTCGGCCGGGGAGCTGTTTTTT. Translated: CASSPQGSAGELFF.

This clonotype was observed a few times. V is TRBV5-1 and J is TRBJ2-5, with D perhaps matching TRBD2 (5 bases). This CDR3 has 14 amino acids. Trimming removed 0 bases from V and 5 bases from J, with 11 bases in between. The germline V gene encodes CDR1 SGHRS and CDR2 YFSETQ. CDR3 nucleotide sequence: TGCGCCAGCAGCTTGGCCGGGCTAGCTGAGACCCAGTACTTC. Translating gives CASSLAGLAETQYF.

This clonotype was seen a handful of times. The CDR3 DNA reads TGTGCCATCAGCTTAGGACTACCCGGGGAGCTGTTTTTT. Translated: CAISLGLPGELFF. The chain employs TRBV10-3 and TRBJ2-2, with D possibly TRBD2 on 6 matching bases. The CDR3 consists of 13 residues. Per germline, CDR1 ENHRY and CDR2 SYGVKD. The V end lost 6 bases, the J end lost 6 bases, and 11 bases lay between the germline ends.

This clonotype occurred many times. The genes are TRBV28 and TRBJ2-6; no definite D call. Trimming shortened V by 6 bases and J by 4 bases, and 13 bases separated the two germline ends. The germline CDR1 and CDR2 sequences are MDHEN and SYDVKM. The CDR3 totals 15 residues. DNA of the CDR3: TGTGCCAGCAGCTTAGGCAGCTCCGGGGCCAACGTCCTGACTTTC. Its protein product is CASSLGSSGANVLTF.

For the CDR3, the DNA is TGTGCCATCAGCCGAGCGGATAACTATGGCTACACCTTC. This encodes CAISRADNYGYTF. V usage is TRBV10-3 and J usage is TRBJ1-2, with D uncertain. The CDR3 length is 13 residues. CDR1 is ENHRY, CDR2 SYGVKD, per germline. The V gene lost 6 bases and the J gene lost 1 base, with 9 bases spanning the gap.

This rearrangement joins TRBV5-1 to TRBJ2-5; 14 bases map to TRBD2. The ends lost 6 bases at V and 3 bases at J; junction bases unmatched: 7. Germline V gene lookup returns CDR1 SGHRS and CDR2 YFSETQ. The length of the CDR3 is 16 residues. CDR3 DNA: TGCGCCAGCACAGGACTAGCGGGGGGATACAAAGAGACCCAGTACTTC. It is translated as CASTGLAGGYKETQYF.

The CDR3 here is CASSQGGVMREKIYNEQFF. The CDR3, as DNA: TGTGCCAGCAGCCAAGGGGGAGTGATGAGGGAGAAGATCTACAATGAGCAGTTCTTC. The rearrangement joins TRBV3-1 to TRBJ2-1, with D tentatively TRBD2 (5 bases). Between the trimmed V and J ends, which lost 1 base and 3 bases, there was a span of 22 bases. CDR1 is LGHDT, CDR2 YNNKEL, per germline (reference sequence). This CDR3 spans 19 amino acids.

The chain carries TRBV10-3 and TRBJ2-3; D not resolved. CDR3 length equals 14 residues. Germline V gene data show CDR1 as ENHRY and CDR2 as SYGVKD. The V end lost 4 bases, the J end lost 2 bases, and 10 bases lay between the germline ends. The CDR3 DNA is TGTGCCATCAGTGTGGACGGGTTCACAGATACGCAGTATTTT. Translating it yields CAISVDGFTDTQYF.

The rearrangement links TRBV3-1 to TRBJ2-1; no definite D call. Germline V gene data show CDR1 as LGHDT and CDR2 as YNNKEL (reference sequence). Trimming stripped 0 bases from V and 8 bases from J, with 8 bases between. There are 13 residues in the CDR3. The CDR3 protein is CASSQDLRHEQFF. CDR3 coding DNA: TGTGCCAGCAGCCAAGACCTAAGGCATGAGCAGTTCTTC.

This clonotype was counted a few times. The V and J genes are TRBV12-3 or TRBV12-4 and TRBJ2-3; 13 bases line up with TRBD2. Trimming cost V 5 bases and J 0 bases; bases outside gene matches: 8. The CDR3 extends over 18 amino acids. CDR3 protein: CASSATSGGLSSTDTQYF. Written as DNA, the CDR3 is TGTGCCAGCAGTGCGACTAGCGGGGGGCTTTCTAGCACAGATACGCAGTATTTT.

This clonotype was detected many times. The chain couples TRBV7-8 to TRBJ1-6, with 9 bases identical to TRBD1. CDR3 size: 14 residues. Germline V lookup: CDR1 SGHVS, CDR2 FQNEAQ. V lost 5 bases and J lost 9; bases outside the gene matches: 5. CDR3 bases: TGTGCCAGCAGCACGGGACAGGGTTTTTCACCCCTCCACTTT. Translating gives CASSTGQGFSPLHF.